Here is one T cell receptor beta chain with its context. Its antigen is not identified. Using immunoSEQ multiplex PCR, the repertoire was profiled, and TCRdb retains in-frame clones only, with some absent. The data hold around 6,600 clones, with 70% to 90% observed a single time. This sample is part of a study of tumour-infiltrating T cells in Burkitt lymphoma. At the level of the study: All epidemiological Burkitt lymphoma subtypes were represented in the cohort. Productive clonality predicted overall and progression-free survival. Findings and caveats of the study: Public clonotypes, several, appeared across numerous Burkitt lymphoma patients.

The ends lost 8 bases at V and 1 base at J; junction bases unmatched: 11. The CDR3 is 16 residues long. CDR1 is SGHTA and CDR2 is FQGNSA in the germline V gene. This chain links TRBV7-2 with TRBJ1-2; TRBD1 matches 9 bases. Sequencing used tumor tissue. The sequence came from a human donor with Burkitt lymphoma. CDR3 sequence reads: CASGETGGSFNYGYTF. Here the CDR3 DNA reads TGTGCCAGCGGAGAGACAGGGGGGAGTTTTAACTATGGCTACACCTTC.